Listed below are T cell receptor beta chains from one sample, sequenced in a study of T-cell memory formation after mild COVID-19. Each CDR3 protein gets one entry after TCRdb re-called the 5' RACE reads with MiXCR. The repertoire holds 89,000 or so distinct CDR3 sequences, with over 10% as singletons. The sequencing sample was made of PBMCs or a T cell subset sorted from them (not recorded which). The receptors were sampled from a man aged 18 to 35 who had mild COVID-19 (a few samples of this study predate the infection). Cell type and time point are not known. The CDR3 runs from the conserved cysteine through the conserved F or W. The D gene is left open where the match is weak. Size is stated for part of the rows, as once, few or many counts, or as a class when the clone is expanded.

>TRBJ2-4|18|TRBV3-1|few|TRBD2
CASSARTSGGGAKNIQYF
TGTGCCAGCAGCGCCCGGACTAGCGGGGGAGGTGCCAAAAACATTCAGTACTTC
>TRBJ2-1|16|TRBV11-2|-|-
CASSFIPASGDNEQFF
TGTGCCAGCAGCTTCATTCCGGCGTCTGGGGACAATGAGCAGTTCTTC
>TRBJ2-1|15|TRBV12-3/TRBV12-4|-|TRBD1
CASSLGDRSYNEQFF
TGTGCCAGCAGTTTAGGGGACAGGAGTTACAATGAGCAGTTCTTC
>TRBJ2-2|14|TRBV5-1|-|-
CASSPFPNTGELFF
TGCGCCAGCAGCCCGTTCCCGAACACCGGGGAGCTGTTTTTT
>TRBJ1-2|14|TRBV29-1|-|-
CSVDRLQASYGYTF
TGCAGCGTTGACCGATTACAGGCGAGCTATGGCTACACCTTC
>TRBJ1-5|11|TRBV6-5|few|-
CATGSGSPQHF
TGTGCCACCGGATCCGGGAGCCCCCAGCATTTT
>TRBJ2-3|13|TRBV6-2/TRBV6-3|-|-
CASARTGADTQYF
TGTGCCAGCGCCCGAACGGGGGCCGATACGCAGTATTTT
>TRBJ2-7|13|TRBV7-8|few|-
CASSVLARYEQYF
TGTGCCAGCAGCGTATTGGCCCGCTACGAGCAGTACTTC
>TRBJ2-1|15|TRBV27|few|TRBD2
CASSGGSGIDNEQFF
TGTGCCAGCAGTGGGGGTAGCGGGATCGACAATGAGCAGTTCTTC
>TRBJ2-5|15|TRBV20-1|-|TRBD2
CSARDPLAGIETQYF
TGCAGTGCTAGAGATCCCCTAGCGGGTATAGAGACCCAGTACTTC
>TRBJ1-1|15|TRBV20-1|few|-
CSVHQPGQTNTEAFF
TGCAGTGTCCACCAGCCGGGACAAACGAACACTGAAGCTTTCTTT
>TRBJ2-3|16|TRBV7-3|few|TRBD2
CASSLSAGGFSDTQYF
TGTGCCAGCAGCTTAAGTGCGGGAGGGTTCTCAGATACGCAGTATTTT
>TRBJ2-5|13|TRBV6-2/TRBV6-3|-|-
CASSSPGVETQYF
TGTGCCAGCAGTTCTCCGGGGGTTGAGACCCAGTACTTC
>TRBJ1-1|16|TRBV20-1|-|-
CSARDLARGGKTEAFF
TGCAGTGCTAGAGATCTTGCAAGGGGGGGGAAAACTGAAGCTTTCTTT
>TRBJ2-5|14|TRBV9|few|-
CASSPEDRQETQYF
TGTGCCAGCAGCCCAGAGGACAGACAAGAGACCCAGTACTTC
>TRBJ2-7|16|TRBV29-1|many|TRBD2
CSVEGLETSGDYEQYF
TGCAGCGTTGAAGGGCTAGAGACTAGCGGGGACTACGAGCAGTACTTC
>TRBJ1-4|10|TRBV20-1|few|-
CSAKGEKLFF
TGCAGTGCCAAGGGTGAAAAACTGTTTTTT
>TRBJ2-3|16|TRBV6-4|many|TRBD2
CASSERAGGPTDTQYF
TGTGCCAGCAGTGAAAGAGCGGGGGGCCCCACAGATACGCAGTATTTT
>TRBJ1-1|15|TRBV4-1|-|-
CASSQDGALNTEAFF
TGCGCCAGCAGCCAAGACGGGGCGTTGAACACTGAAGCTTTCTTT
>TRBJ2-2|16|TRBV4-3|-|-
CASSPQGSARAGELFF
TGCGCCAGCAGCCCACAGGGATCGGCAAGGGCCGGGGAGCTGTTTTTT
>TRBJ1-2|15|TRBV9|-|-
CASSVGSRQLYGYTF
TGTGCCAGCAGCGTTGGGTCCCGGCAACTCTATGGCTACACCTTC
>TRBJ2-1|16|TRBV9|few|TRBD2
CASSRSTSGFYNEQFF
TGTGCCAGCAGCCGTTCGACTAGCGGGTTCTACAATGAGCAGTTCTTC
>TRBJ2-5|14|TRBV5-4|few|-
CASSFGGNQETQYF
TGTGCCAGCAGCTTCGGAGGGAACCAAGAGACCCAGTACTTC
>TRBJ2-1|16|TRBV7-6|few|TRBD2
CASSSWSGGSYNEQFF
TGTGCCAGCAGCTCCTGGAGCGGGGGGTCCTACAATGAGCAGTTCTTC
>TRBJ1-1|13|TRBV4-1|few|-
CASSVQQGTEAFF
TGCGCCAGCAGCGTACAACAGGGAACTGAAGCTTTCTTT
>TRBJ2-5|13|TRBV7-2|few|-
CASRPGVVETQYF
TGTGCCAGCAGGCCCGGGGTAGTGGAGACCCAGTACTTC
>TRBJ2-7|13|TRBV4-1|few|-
CASSQNRDYEQYF
TGCGCCAGCAGCCAGAACAGGGACTACGAGCAGTACTTC
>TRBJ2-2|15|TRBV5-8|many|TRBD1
CASSSGDRGAGELFF
TGTGCCAGCAGTTCTGGGGACAGGGGCGCCGGGGAGCTGTTTTTT
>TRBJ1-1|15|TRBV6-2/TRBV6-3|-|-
CASSYSDPGGTEAFF
TGTGCCAGCAGTTACTCGGACCCGGGGGGCACTGAAGCTTTCTTT
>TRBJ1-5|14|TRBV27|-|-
CASSLYPEYQPQHF
TGTGCCAGCAGTTTATATCCAGAGTATCAGCCCCAGCATTTT
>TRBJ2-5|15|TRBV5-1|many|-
CASSLEGGSQETQYF
TGCGCCAGCAGCCTGGAGGGCGGTTCTCAAGAGACCCAGTACTTC
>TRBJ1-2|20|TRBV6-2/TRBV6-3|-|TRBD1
CASSPPPTGHGTRDLNGYTF
TGTGCCAGCAGCCCGCCCCCGACAGGGCATGGCACGCGAGACCTCAATGGCTACACCTTC
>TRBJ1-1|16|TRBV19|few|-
CASSSIQANDRPEAFF
TGTGCCAGTAGTTCAATACAGGCTAACGACCGTCCTGAGGCTTTCTTT
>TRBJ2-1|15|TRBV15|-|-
CATSRDTDSYNERFF
TGTGCCACCAGCAGAGATACGGACTCCTACAATGAGCGGTTCTTC
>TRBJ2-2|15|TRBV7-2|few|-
CASSPRWQRAGELFF
TGTGCCAGCAGCCCCCGTTGGCAGAGGGCCGGGGAGCTGTTTTTT
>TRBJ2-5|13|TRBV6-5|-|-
CASSYQYQETQYF
TGTGCCAGCAGTTATCAGTACCAAGAGACCCAGTACTTC
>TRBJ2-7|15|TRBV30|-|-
CAWSVSSEGSWEQYF
TGTGCCTGGAGTGTAAGTTCGGAAGGGTCGTGGGAGCAGTACTTC
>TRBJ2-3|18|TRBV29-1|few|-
CSVEDPLAKAAGTDTQYF
TGCAGCGTTGAAGATCCTTTAGCCAAGGCGGCGGGGACAGATACGCAGTATTTT
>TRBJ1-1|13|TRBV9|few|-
CASSPGGTEKAFF
TGTGCCAGCAGCCCAGGCGGGACGGAAAAAGCTTTCTTT
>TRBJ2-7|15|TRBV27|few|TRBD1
CASSPRDRYLGEQYF
TGTGCCAGCAGTCCCCGGGACAGGTACCTGGGGGAGCAGTACTTC
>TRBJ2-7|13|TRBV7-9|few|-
CASSPRQDYEQYF
TGTGCCAGCAGCCCGCGACAGGACTACGAGCAGTACTTC
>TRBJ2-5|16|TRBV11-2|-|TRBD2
CASSRRLAGQQETQYF
TGTGCCAGCAGCCGGAGACTAGCGGGGCAACAAGAGACCCAGTACTTC
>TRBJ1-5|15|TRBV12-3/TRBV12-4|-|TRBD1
CASSLGTGMNQPQHF
TGTGCCAGCAGCCTAGGGACAGGGATGAATCAGCCCCAGCATTTT
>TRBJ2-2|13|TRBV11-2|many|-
CASSSRVTGELFF
TGTGCCAGCAGCTCGCGAGTCACCGGGGAGCTGTTTTTT
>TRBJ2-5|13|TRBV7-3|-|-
CASSLRGPETQYF
TGTGCCAGCAGCCTCCGGGGGCCAGAGACCCAGTACTTC
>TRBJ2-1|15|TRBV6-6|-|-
CASSSGYSRGNEQFF
TGTGCCAGCAGTTCGGGCTACTCGAGGGGGAATGAGCAGTTCTTC
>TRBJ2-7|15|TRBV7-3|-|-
CASSPGGGGAYEQYF
TGTGCCAGCAGCCCAGGCGGAGGGGGCGCCTACGAGCAGTACTTC
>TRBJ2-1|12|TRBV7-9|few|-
CASSAPWGEQFF
TGTGCCAGCAGCGCCCCCTGGGGGGAGCAGTTCTTC
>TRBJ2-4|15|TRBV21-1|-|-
CASSRELLAKNIQYF
TGTGCCAGCAGCAGGGAGTTGCTAGCCAAAAACATTCAGTACTTC
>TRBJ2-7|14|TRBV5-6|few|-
CASSLGGGHYEQYF
TGTGCCAGCAGCTTGGGCGGGGGCCACTACGAGCAGTACTTC